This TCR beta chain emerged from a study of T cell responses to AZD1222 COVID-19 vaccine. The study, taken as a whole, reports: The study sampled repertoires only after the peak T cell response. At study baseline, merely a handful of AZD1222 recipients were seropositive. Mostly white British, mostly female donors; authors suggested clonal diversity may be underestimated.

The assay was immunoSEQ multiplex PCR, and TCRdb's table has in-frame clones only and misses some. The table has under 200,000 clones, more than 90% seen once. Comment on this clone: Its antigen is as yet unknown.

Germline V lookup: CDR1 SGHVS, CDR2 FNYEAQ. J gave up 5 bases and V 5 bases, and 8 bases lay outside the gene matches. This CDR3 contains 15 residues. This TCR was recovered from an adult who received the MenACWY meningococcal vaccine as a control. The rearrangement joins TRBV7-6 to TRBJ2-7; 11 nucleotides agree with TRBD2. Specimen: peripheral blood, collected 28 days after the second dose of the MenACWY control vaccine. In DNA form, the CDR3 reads TGTGCCAGCAGCCCCCTAGCGGGAGGCAATCACGAGCAGTACTTC. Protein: CASSPLAGGNHEQYF.